The 8 T cell receptor beta chains below come from one sample, sequenced in a study of blood T cell repertoires in COVID-19. Generated by immunoSEQ multiplex PCR, the TCRdb table keeps only in-frame clones and is missing some. The sample has around 290,000 clones, around nine tenths seen once. Specimen: PBMCs or T cells enriched from blood (not recorded which). The receptors shown here come from a woman aged 18-29 years who had recovered from COVID-19.

The table lists this clone with a few counts. The sample has other DNA sequences that encode this CDR3 too. This rearrangement joins TRBV9 to TRBJ2-1, with a weak D call TRBD2 (6 bases). V lost 0 bases, J lost 2 bases, and 9 bases lay in between. This CDR3 region has 15 residues. Germline assignment: CDR1 SGDLS and CDR2 YYNGEE. Here the CDR3 reads CASSVVGGPYNEQFF. The CDR3 DNA reads as TGTGCCAGCAGCGTAGTGGGGGGACCCTACAATGAGCAGTTCTTC.

This clone is a singleton in its sample. This chain uses TRBV5-1 with TRBJ2-7, with 7 bases that match TRBD1. The length of the CDR3 is 16 residues. J lost 0 bases, V lost 5 bases, and 11 bases had no gene match. Germline CDR1 SGHRS, CDR2 YFSETQ. CDR3 in DNA: TGCGCCAGCAGTACGAACACCGGGACAGCCTCCTACGAGCAGTACTTC. Translated, it gives CASSTNTGTASYEQYF.

The chain combines TRBV2 with TRBJ1-2; D unresolved. V was clipped by 1 base and J by 2 bases, with 5 bases between them. The CDR3 length is 13 residues. CDR1 and CDR2 from the germline V gene are SNHLY and FYNNEI. CDR3 amino acids: CASSEGLNYGYTF. As DNA, the CDR3 is TGTGCCAGCAGTGAAGGTTTAAACTATGGCTACACCTTC. Full variable domain (rest looked up from reference TRBV2 and TRBJ1-2): EPEVTQTPSHQVTQMGQEVILRCVPISNHLYFYWYRQILGQKVEFLVSFYNNEISEKSEIFDDQFSVERPDGSNFTLKIRSTKLEDSAMYFCASSEGLNYGYTFGSGTRLTVV.

The CDR3 here is CASQEDGNTGELFF. The CDR3 bases are TGTGCCAGCCAGGAGGACGGGAACACCGGGGAGCTGTTTTTT. V gene TRBV19 combines with J gene TRBJ2-2; D is possibly TRBD2 (5 bases). The V gene lost 9 bases and the J gene lost 1 base, with 12 bases spanning the gap. CDR3 length equals 14 residues. CDR1 is LNHDA, CDR2 SQIVND, per germline (reference sequence).

In its sample, this clone was seen a few times. The chain has TRBV30 and TRBJ2-7; D call uncertain. V lost 3 bases to trimming and J lost 3 bases, with 6 bases between them. The CDR3 is 11 residues long. The germline V gene encodes CDR1 GTSNPN and CDR2 SVGIG (reference sequence). CDR3 sequence reads: CAWSLLYEQYF. CDR3 DNA: TGTGCCTGGAGCCTTCTCTACGAGCAGTACTTC.

The chain has TRBV30 and TRBJ2-5; D remains ambiguous. The CDR3 loop spans 12 amino acids. Trimming shortened V by 3 bases and J by 5 bases, and 10 bases separated the two germline ends. Germline values: CDR1 GTSNPN, CDR2 SVGIG (reference sequence). The CDR3 spells CAWSLGSETQYF. The CDR3 bases are TGTGCCTGGAGCCTAGGAAGCGAGACCCAGTACTTC. The whole variable domain, remainder taken from reference TRBV30 and TRBJ2-5, is SQTIHQWPATLVQPVGSPLSLECTVEGTSNPNLYWYRQAAGRGLQLLFYSVGIGQISSEVPQNLSASRPQDRQFILSSKKLLLSDSGFYLCAWSLGSETQYFGPGTRLLVL.

The V and J genes are TRBV28 and TRBJ2-2, with D tentatively TRBD2 (6 bases). There are 14 residues in the CDR3. V was shortened by 7 bases and J by 8 bases, with 17 bases between the two germline ends. Germline V gives CDR1 MDHEN, CDR2 SYDVKM. The CDR3: CASNLRGSKGELFF. The CDR3 DNA sequence: TGTGCCAGCAATCTCCGGGGGAGTAAAGGGGAGCTGTTTTTT.

This clone showed up just once. The rearrangement links TRBV7-8 to TRBJ2-7, with TRBD1 as a possible D gene (5 bases). Trimming took off 2 bases at V and 0 bases at J, with 8 bases between the two ends. The CDR3 has 14 residues. The V gene's germline CDR1 is SGHVS and CDR2 FQNEAQ. The CDR3 is CASSLQGSSYEQYF. Written as DNA, the CDR3 is TGTGCCAGCAGCTTACAGGGATCCTCCTACGAGCAGTACTTC.